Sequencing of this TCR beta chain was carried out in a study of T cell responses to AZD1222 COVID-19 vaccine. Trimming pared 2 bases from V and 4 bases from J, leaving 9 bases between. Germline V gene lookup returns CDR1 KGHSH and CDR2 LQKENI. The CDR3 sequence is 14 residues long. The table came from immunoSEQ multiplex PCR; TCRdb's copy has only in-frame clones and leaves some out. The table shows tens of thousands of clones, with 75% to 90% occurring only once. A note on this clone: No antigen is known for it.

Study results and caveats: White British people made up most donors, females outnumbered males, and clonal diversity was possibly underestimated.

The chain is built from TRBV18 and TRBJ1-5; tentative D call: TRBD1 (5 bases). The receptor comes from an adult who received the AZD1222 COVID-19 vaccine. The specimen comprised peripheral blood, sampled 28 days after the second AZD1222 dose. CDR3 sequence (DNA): TGTGCCAGCTCACCAATTCAGGGAAATCAGCCCCAGCATTTT. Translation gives CASSPIQGNQPQHF.